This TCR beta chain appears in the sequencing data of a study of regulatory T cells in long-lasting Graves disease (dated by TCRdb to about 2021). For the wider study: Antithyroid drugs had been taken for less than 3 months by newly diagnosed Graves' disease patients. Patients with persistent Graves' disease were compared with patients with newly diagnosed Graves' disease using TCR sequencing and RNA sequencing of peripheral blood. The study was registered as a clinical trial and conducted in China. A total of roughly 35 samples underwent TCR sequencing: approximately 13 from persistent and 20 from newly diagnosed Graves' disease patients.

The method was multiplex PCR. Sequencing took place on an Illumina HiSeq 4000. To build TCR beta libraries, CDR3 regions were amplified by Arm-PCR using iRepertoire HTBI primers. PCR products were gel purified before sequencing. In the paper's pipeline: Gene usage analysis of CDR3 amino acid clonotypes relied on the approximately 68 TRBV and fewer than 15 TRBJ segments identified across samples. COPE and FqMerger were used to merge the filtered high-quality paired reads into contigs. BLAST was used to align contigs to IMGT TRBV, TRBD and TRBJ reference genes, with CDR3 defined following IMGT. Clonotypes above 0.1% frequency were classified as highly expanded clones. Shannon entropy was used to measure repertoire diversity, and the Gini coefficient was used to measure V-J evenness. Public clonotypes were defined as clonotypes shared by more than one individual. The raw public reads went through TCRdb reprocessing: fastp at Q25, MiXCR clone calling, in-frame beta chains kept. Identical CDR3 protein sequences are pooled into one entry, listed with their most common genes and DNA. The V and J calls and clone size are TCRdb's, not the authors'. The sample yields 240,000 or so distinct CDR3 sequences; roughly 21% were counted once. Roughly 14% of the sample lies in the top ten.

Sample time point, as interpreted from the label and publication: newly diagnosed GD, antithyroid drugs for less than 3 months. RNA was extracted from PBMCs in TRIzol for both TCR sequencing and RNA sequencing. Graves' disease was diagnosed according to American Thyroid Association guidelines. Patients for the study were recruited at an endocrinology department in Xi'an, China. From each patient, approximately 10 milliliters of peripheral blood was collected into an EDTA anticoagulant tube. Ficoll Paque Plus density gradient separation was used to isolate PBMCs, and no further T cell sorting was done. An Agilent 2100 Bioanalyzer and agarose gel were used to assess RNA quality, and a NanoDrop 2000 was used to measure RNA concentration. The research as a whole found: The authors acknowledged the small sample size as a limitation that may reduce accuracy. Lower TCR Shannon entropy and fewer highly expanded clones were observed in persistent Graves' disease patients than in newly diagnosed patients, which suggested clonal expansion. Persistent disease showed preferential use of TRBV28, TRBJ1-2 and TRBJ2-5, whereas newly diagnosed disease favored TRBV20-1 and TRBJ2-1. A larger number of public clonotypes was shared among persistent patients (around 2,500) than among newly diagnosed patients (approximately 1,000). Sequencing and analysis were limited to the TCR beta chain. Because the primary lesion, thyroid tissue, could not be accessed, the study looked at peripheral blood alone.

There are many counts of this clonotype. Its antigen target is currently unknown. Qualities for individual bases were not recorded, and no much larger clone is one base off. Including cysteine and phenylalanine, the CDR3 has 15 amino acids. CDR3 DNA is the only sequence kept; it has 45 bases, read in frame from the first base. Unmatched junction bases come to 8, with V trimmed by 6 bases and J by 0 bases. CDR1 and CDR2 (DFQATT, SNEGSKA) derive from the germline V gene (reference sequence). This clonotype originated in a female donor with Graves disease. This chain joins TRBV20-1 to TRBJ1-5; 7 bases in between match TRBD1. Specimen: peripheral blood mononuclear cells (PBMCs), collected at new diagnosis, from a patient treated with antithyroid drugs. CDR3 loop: CSARDRSISNQPQHF. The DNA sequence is TGCAGTGCGAGGGACAGATCTATTAGCAATCAGCCCCAGCATTTT.